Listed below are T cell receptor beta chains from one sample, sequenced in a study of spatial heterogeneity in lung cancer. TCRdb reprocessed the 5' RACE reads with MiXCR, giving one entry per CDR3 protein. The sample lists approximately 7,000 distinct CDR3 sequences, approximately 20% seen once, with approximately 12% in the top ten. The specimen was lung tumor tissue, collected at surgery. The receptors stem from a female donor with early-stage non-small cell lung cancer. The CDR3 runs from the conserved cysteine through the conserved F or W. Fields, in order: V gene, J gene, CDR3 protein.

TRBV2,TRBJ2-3,CASRARPGQPLRTDTQYF
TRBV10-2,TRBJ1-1,CASSEGRLRTEAFF
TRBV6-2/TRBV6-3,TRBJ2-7,CASSYAGGYEQYF
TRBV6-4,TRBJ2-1,CASSRERLPLYNEQFF
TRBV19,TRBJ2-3,CASSPEFGTQYF
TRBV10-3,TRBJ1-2,CAIRGDRGNYGYTF
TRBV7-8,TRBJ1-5,CASSLAGQGFNQPQHF
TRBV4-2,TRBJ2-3,CASSRGLAGTDTQYF
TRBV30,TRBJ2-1,CAWSFGRDNEQFF
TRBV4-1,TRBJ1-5,CASSQVKGLNQPQHF
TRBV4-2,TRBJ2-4,CASSQEHDRARNIQYF
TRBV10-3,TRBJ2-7,CAISGLTTYEQYF
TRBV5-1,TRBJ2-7,CASSLAAGRRSYEQYF
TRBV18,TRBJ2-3,CASSAGTGYNTQYF
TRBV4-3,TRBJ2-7,CASSQATGSGTYEQYF
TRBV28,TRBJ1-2,CASSLTGTGYGYTF
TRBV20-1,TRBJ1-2,CSASPQGASHYGYTF
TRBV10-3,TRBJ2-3,CATGLAGASTDTQYF
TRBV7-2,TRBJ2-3,CASRPGLDGDTQYF
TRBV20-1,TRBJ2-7,CSARFGNYEQYF
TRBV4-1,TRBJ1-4,CASSQPWRTGGFEKLFF
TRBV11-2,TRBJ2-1,CASRFVAGPYNEQFF
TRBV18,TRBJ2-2,CASSPPTWDSPNTGELFF
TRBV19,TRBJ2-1,CASRGLFRTGKGSYNEQFF
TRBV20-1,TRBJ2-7,CSARETGRAYEQYF
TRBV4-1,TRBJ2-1,CASSQVISTGGSYNEQFF
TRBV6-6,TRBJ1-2,CASSATEVYGYTF